What follows is one T cell receptor beta chain and its context. Its antigen is not known. These data originate in a study of T cell responses to AZD1222 COVID-19 vaccine. Study conclusions and caveats: The study identified only a handful of AZD1222 recipients as seropositive at baseline. Every sample of the repertoires postdated the peak T cell response.

Trimming took 5 bases from V and 5 from J, leaving 18 bases between them. Germline CDR1 and CDR2: SGHVS and FQNEAQ. CDR3 length: 15 amino acids. Second doses at about 4 or about 12 weeks were pooled. TCRdb's copy holds only in-frame clones and misses some; the assay was immunoSEQ multiplex PCR. The repertoire has roughly 100,000 clones, roughly 87% of them found once; the top ten carry 40% to 55%. This TCR was recovered from an adult who received the AZD1222 COVID-19 vaccine. The chain employs TRBV7-8 and TRBJ1-1; possibly TRBD1 for D (5 bases). Material: peripheral blood, obtained 28 days after the second AZD1222 dose. The CDR3 bases are TGTGCCAGCAGCCCCCCAGGGAGGATTATGACTGAAGCTTTCTTT. The encoded protein is CASSPPGRIMTEAFF.